This T cell receptor (beta chain) was recorded in a study of cytomegalovirus exposure and HLA in healthy donors. The study's findings and limits: CMV serostatus was the sole immune exposure data available.

It was with 60 Vbeta and 13 Jbeta primers that the PCR ran. Sequenced by immunoSEQ multiplex PCR; TCRdb stores in-frame clones only, minus some. The table has about 190,000 clones, under 85% seen once. A remark on this clone: Its antigen remains unidentified.

V gave up 8 bases and J gave up 1 base; unmatched junction bases: 7. The length of the CDR3 is 14 residues. Per germline, CDR1 SNHLY and CDR2 FYNNEI. The sequence was collected from a woman between 18 and 30 years old in good health and CMV-seronegative. This chain links TRBV2 with TRBJ1-2; 7 bases line up with TRBD1. Sequencing used PBMCs. Here the CDR3 DNA reads TGTGCCAGCCCGAAGGGGGCGAATAACTATGGCTACACCTTC. Amino acid sequence: CASPKGANNYGYTF.